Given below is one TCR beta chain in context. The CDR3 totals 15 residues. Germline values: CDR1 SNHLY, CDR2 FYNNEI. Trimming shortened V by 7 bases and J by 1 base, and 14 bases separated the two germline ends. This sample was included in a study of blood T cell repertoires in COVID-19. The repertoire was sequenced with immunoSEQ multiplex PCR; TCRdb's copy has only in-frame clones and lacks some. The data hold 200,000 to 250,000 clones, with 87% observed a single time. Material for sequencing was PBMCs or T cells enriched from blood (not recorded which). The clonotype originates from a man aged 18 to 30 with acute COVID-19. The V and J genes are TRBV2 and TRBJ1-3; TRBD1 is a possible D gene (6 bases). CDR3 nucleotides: TGTGCCAGCACCATATTTACAGGGTCTGGAAACACCATATATTTT. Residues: CASTIFTGSGNTIYF.